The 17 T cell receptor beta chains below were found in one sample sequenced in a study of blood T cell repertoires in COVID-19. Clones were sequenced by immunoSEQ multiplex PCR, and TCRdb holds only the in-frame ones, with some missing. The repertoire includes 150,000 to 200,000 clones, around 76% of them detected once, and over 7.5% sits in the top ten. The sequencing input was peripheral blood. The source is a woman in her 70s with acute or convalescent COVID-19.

This CDR3 reads CASSLGGGYNEQFF. The CDR3 DNA reads as TGTGCCAGCAGCTTAGGGGGCGGTTACAATGAGCAGTTCTTC. The chain couples TRBV7-9 to TRBJ2-1, with D possibly being TRBD1 (5 bases). CDR3 length equals 14 residues. Per germline, CDR1 SEHNR and CDR2 FQNEAQ (reference sequence). Trimming shortened V by 1 base and J by 4 bases, and 8 bases separated the two germline ends.

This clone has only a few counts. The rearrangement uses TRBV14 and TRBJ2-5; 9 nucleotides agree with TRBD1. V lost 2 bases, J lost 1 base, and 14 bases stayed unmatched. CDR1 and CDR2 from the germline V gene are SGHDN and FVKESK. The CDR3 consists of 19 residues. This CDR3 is CASSQTGGYLYGIQETQYF. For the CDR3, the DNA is TGTGCCAGCAGCCAAACAGGGGGCTATCTTTATGGAATCCAAGAGACCCAGTACTTC.

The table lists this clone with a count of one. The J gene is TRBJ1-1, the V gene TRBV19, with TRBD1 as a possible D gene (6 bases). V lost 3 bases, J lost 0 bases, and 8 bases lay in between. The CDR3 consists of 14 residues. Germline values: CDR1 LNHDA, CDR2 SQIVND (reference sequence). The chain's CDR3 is CASSMAGVNTEAFF. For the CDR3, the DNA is TGTGCCAGTAGTATGGCAGGGGTGAACACTGAAGCTTTCTTT.

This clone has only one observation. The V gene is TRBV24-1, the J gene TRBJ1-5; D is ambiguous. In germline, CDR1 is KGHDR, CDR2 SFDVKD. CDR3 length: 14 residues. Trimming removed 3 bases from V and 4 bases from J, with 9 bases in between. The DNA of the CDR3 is TGTGCCACCAGTGATCCGGCAGCGAATCAGCCCCAGCATTTT. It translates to CATSDPAANQPQHF.

The CDR3, as DNA: TGTGCCAGTCATAATATGGGGACAGGGATCGGCTATGGCTACACCTTC. This translates into CASHNMGTGIGYGYTF. The chain employs TRBV19 and TRBJ1-2; 9 nucleotides match TRBD1. The germline V gene encodes CDR1 LNHDA and CDR2 SQIVND (reference sequence). The CDR3 has 16 amino acids. The trim removed 8 bases at V and 4 bases at J, leaving 14 bases unmatched.

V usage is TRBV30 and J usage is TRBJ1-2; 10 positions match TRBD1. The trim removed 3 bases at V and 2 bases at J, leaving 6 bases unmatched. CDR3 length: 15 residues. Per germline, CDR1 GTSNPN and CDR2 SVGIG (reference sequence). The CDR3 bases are TGTGCCTGGAGCCTGGGACAGGGGCAGAACTATGGCTACACCTTC. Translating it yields CAWSLGQGQNYGYTF.

CDR3 protein: CAWCPGTSYNEQFF. CDR3 in DNA: TGTGCCTGGTGCCCCGGGACTAGCTACAATGAGCAGTTCTTC. V usage is TRBV30 and J usage is TRBJ2-1, with 8 positions matching TRBD2. The CDR3 runs to 14 residues. From germline, CDR1 is GTSNPN and CDR2 SVGIG (reference sequence). The V gene end was trimmed by 5 bases and the J gene end by 3 bases; junction bases not matched to a gene: 6. Based on the CDR3 plus reference TRBV30 and TRBJ2-1, the full variable domain is SQTIHQWPATLVQPVGSPLSLECTVEGTSNPNLYWYRQAAGRGLQLLFYSVGIGQISSEVPQNLSASRPQDRQFILSSKKLLLSDSGFYLCAWCPGTSYNEQFFGPGTRLTVL.

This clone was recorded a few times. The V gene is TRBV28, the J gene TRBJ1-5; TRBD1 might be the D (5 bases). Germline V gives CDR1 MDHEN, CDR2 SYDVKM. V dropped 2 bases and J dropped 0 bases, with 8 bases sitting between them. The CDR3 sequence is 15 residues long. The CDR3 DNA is TGTGCCAGCAGTTTAGCAGGGCCTAGCAATCAGCCCCAGCATTTT. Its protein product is CASSLAGPSNQPQHF.

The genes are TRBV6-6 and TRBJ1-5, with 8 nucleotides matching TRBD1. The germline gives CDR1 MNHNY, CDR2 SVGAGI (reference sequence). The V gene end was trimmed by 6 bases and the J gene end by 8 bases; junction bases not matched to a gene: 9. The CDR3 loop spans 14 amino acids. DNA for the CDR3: TGTGCCAGCAGGCCCTCAGGGGGCGAAAAGCCCCAGCATTTT. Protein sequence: CASRPSGGEKPQHF.

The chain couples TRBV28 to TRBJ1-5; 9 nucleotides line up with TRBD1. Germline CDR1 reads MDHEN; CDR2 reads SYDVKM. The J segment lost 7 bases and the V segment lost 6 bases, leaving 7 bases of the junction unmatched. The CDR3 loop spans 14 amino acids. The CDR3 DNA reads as TGTGCCAGCAGGACAACAGGGGGCGGGCAGCCCCAGCATTTT. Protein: CASRTTGGGQPQHF.

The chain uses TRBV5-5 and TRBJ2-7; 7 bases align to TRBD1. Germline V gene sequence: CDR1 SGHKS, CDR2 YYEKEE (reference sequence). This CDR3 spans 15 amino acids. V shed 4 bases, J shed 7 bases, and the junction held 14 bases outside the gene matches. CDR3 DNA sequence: TGTGCCAGCAGCCCCGGGACAGCCGTTTATGAGGAGCAGTACTTC. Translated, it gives CASSPGTAVYEEQYF.

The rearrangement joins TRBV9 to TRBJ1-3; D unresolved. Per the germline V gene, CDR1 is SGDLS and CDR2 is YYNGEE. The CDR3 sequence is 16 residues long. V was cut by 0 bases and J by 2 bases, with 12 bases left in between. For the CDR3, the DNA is TGTGCCAGCAGCGTAGAGCCCGACACAGCTGGAAACACCATATATTTT. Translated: CASSVEPDTAGNTIYF.

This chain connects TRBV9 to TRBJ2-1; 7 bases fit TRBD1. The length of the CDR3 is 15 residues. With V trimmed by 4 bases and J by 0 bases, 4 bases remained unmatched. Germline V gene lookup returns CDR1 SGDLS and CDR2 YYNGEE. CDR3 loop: CASSSTGRSYNEQFF. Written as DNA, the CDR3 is TGTGCCAGCAGCTCGACAGGGCGCTCCTACAATGAGCAGTTCTTC. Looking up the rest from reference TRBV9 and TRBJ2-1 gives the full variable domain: DSGVTQTPKHLITATGQRVTLRCSPRSGDLSVYWYQQSLDQGLQFLIQYYNGEERAKGNILERFSAQQFPDLHSELNLSSLELGDSALYFCASSSTGRSYNEQFFGPGTRLTVL.

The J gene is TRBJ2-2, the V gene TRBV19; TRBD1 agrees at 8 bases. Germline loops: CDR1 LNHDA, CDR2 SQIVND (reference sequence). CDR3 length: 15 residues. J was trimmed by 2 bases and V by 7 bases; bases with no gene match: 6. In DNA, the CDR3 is TGTGCCAGTATCCAAACAGGGGGAAACACCGGGGAGCTGTTTTTT. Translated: CASIQTGGNTGELFF.

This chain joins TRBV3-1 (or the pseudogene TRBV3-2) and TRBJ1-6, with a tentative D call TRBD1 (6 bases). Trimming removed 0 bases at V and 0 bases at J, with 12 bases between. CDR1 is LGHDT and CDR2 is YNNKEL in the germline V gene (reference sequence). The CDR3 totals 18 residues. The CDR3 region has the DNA TGTGCCAGCAGCCAAGATGCCAGGGGTAGCTCCTATAATTCACCCCTCCACTTT. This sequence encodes CASSQDARGSSYNSPLHF.

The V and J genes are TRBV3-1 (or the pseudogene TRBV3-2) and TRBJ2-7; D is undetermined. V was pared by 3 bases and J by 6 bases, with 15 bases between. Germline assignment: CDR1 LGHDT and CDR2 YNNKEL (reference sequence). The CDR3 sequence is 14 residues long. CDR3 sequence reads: CASSHRVESREQYF. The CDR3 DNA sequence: TGTGCCAGCAGCCATCGGGTAGAGTCCCGCGAGCAGTACTTC.

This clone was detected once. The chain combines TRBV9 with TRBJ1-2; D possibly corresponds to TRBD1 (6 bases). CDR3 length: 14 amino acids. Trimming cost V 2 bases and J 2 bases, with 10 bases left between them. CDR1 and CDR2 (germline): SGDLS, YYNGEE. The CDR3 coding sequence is TGTGCCAGCAGCGTGAGCAGGGGAAACTATGGCTACACCTTC. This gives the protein CASSVSRGNYGYTF. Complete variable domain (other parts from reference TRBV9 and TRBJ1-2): DSGVTQTPKHLITATGQRVTLRCSPRSGDLSVYWYQQSLDQGLQFLIQYYNGEERAKGNILERFSAQQFPDLHSELNLSSLELGDSALYFCASSVSRGNYGYTFGSGTRLTVV.